This T cell receptor (beta chain) was recovered during a study of human T cells and chemical hapten exposure. Per the original methods: Ranging from roughly 23,224 to 750,000, TCR counts per sample had a median value of approximately 99,000. Each CDR3 protein is one row after TCRdb ran MiXCR on the RACE reads. The V and J calls and clone size come from TCRdb's table, not from the authors' own analysis. The table lists around 130,000 distinct CDR3 sequences, approximately 9.5% of them singletons. The time point was: healthy volunteer bleed at 2 weeks. Total RNA was extracted from unfractionated whole blood. With respect to this clonotype: Its specificity is not known.

Study-wide results and caveats: Sensitizing to DPC left TCRs with a frequency above 1 in 1000 unaltered.

The receptor comes from a male donor in good health. Some clones in this sample may be carry-over from other donors' samples. Sequences were obtained from whole blood.

As DNA, the CDR3 is TGTGCCAGCAGCTTGCCAGGGCCCACGGGGGAGCAGTACTTC. This translates into CASSLPGPTGEQYF. The gene calls are TRBV5-4 and TRBJ2-7; D is tentatively TRBD1 or TRBD2 (5 bases each). CDR3 length equals 14 residues. Germline assignment: CDR1 SGHNT and CDR2 YYREEE (reference sequence). Trimming shortened V by 1 base and J by 7 bases, and 15 bases separated the two germline ends.